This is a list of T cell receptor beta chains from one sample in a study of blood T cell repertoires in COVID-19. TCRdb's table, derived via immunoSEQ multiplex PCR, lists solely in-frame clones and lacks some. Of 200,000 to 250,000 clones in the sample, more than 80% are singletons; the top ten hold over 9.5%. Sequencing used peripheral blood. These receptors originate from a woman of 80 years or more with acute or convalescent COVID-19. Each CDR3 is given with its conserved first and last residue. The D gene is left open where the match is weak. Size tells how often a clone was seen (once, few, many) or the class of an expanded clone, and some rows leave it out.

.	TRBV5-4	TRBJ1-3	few	CASSLSGILSGNTIYF	TGTGCCAGCAGCTTGAGCGGCATACTCTCTGGAAACACCATATATTTT
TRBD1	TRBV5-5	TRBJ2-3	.	CASSFQGAADTQYF	TGTGCCAGCAGCTTCCAGGGGGCCGCAGATACGCAGTATTTT
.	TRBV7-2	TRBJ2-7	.	CASSLGVDNRYEQYF	TGTGCCAGCAGCTTAGGGGTTGACAACCGCTACGAGCAGTACTTC
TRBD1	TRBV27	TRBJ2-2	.	CASSLPRDRFNTGELFF	TGTGCCAGCAGTTTGCCCCGGGACAGGTTTAACACCGGGGAGCTGTTTTTT
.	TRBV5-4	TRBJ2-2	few	CASSPANTGELFF	TGTGCCAGCAGCCCGGCGAACACCGGGGAGCTGTTTTTT
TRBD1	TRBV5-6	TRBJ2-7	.	CASSRPGTGVISYEQYF	TGTGCCAGCAGCCGTCCCGGGACAGGGGTTATCTCCTACGAGCAGTACTTC
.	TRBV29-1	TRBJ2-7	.	CSARIWTRWDEQYF	TGCAGCGCACGAATCTGGACAAGGTGGGACGAGCAGTACTTC
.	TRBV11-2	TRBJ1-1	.	CASSFSGTNTEAFF	TGTGCCAGCAGCTTTTCAGGAACTAACACTGAAGCTTTCTTT
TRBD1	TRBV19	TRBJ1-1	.	CASSGQGAGEAFF	TGTGCCAGTAGTGGCCAGGGGGCGGGTGAAGCTTTCTTT
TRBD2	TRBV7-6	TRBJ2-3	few	CASSLERGSGTDTQYF	TGTGCCAGCAGCTTAGAGCGGGGTTCCGGTACAGATACGCAGTATTTT
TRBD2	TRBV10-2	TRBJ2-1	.	CASSGTSGYNEQFF	TGCGCCAGCAGTGGGACTAGCGGTTACAATGAGCAGTTCTTC
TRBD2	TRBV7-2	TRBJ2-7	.	CASSLSGGSYEQYF	TGTGCCAGCAGCTTAAGCGGGGGCTCCTACGAGCAGTACTTC
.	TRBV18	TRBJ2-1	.	CASSPGVLYYNEQFF	TGTGCCAGCTCGCCGGGGGTCCTATACTACAATGAGCAGTTCTTC
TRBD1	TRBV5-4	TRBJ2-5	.	CASSLQGVHQETQYF	TGTGCCAGCAGCCTGCAGGGGGTACACCAAGAGACCCAGTACTTC
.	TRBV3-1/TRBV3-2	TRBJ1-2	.	CASSQESYYGYTF	TGTGCCAGCAGCCAAGAGTCGTACTATGGCTACACCTTC
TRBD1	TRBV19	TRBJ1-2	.	CASSSTGWMDYGYTF	TGTGCCAGTAGCTCGACAGGGTGGATGGACTATGGCTACACCTTC
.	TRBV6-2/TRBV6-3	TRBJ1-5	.	CASSPHNRGADQPQHF	TGTGCCAGCAGTCCACACAATCGGGGGGCCGATCAGCCCCAGCATTTT
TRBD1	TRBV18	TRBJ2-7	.	CASSLTGDISYEQYF	TGTGCCAGCTCTCTAACAGGGGACATATCCTACGAGCAGTACTTC
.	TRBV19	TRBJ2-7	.	CASSKPGTYEQYF	TGTGCCAGTAGTAAGCCGGGTACCTACGAGCAGTACTTC
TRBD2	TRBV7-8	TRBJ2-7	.	CASSPSGLAAYEQYF	TGTGCCAGCAGCCCTTCCGGACTAGCGGCCTACGAGCAGTACTTC
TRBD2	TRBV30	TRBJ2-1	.	CAWESGGYNEQFF	TGTGCCTGGGAAAGCGGGGGGTACAATGAGCAGTTCTTC
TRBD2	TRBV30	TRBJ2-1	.	CAWSTGTSGSSYNEQFF	TGTGCCTGGAGTACTGGGACTAGCGGCAGCTCCTACAATGAGCAGTTCTTC
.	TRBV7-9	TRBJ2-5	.	CASSVMRTRGMETQYF	TGTGCCAGCAGCGTTATGCGGACAAGGGGTATGGAGACCCAGTACTTC
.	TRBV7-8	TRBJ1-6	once	CASSPMPGNSPLHF	TGTGCCAGCAGCCCGATGCCGGGAAATTCACCCCTCCACTTT
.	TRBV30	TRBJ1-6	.	CAWSVFGGAALSLHF	TGTGCCTGGAGTGTATTCGGAGGGGCCGCCCTATCCCTCCACTTT
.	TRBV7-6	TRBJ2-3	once	CASSPVAGPTDTQYF	TGTGCCAGCAGCCCCGTGGCGGGGCCCACAGATACGCAGTATTTT
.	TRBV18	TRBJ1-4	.	CASSPRHTGEKLFF	TGTGCCAGCTCACCCAGACACACAGGGGAAAAACTGTTTTTT
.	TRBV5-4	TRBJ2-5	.	CASSLAGREETQYF	TGTGCCAGCAGCTTGGCCGGTAGAGAAGAGACCCAGTACTTC
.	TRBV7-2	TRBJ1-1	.	CASSLGSWNTEAFF	TGTGCCAGCAGCTTAGGAAGCTGGAACACTGAAGCTTTCTTT
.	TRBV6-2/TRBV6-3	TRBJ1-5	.	CASSQDTFLSNQPQHF	TGTGCCAGCAGCCAGGACACCTTCCTTAGCAATCAGCCCCAGCATTTT
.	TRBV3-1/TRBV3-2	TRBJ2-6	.	CASSQVLSGANVLTF	TGTGCCAGCAGCCAAGTCCTCTCTGGGGCCAACGTCCTGACTTTC
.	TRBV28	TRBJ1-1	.	CASSSPGSVTEAFF	TGTGCCAGCAGTTCCCCGGGATCGGTCACTGAAGCTTTCTTT
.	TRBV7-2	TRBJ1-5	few	CASSLGAGLNQPQHF	TGTGCCAGCAGCTTAGGAGCAGGACTCAATCAGCCCCAGCATTTT
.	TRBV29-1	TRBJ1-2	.	CSVVLPGTPANYGYTF	TGCAGCGTTGTTCTTCCGGGGACACCCGCTAACTATGGCTACACCTTC
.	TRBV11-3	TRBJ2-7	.	CASSPGQGNSYEQYF	TGTGCCAGCAGCCCCGGTCAGGGGAACTCCTACGAGCAGTACTTC
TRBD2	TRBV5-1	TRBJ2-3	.	CASSFLGLAGAGGDTQYF	TGCGCCAGCAGCTTCTTGGGACTAGCGGGGGCTGGGGGAGATACGCAGTATTTT
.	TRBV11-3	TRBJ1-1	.	CASSTTQGSTEAFF	TGTGCCAGCAGCACGACTCAGGGGAGCACTGAAGCTTTCTTT
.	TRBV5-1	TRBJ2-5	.	CASSLVPGQETQYF	TGCGCCAGCAGCTTGGTACCAGGACAAGAGACCCAGTACTTC
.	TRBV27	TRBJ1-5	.	CASSLEVNQPQHF	TGTGCCAGCAGTTTGGAGGTAAATCAGCCCCAGCATTTT
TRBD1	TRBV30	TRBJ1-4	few	CAWSPQGGEKLFF	TGTGCCTGGAGCCCCCAGGGGGGCGAAAAACTGTTTTTT
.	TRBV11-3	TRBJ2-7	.	CASSSQGREQYF	TGTGCCAGCAGCTCACAGGGCCGCGAGCAGTACTTC
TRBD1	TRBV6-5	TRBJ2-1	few	CASSPRGLTDEQFF	TGTGCCAGCAGCCCCAGGGGGCTGACGGATGAGCAGTTCTTC
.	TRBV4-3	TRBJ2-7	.	CASSQDLGGTATRYEQYF	TGCGCCAGCAGCCAAGATTTAGGGGGGACAGCGACCAGGTACGAGCAGTACTTC
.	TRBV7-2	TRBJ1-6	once	CASSFGQINSPLHF	TGTGCCAGCAGCTTTGGACAGATTAATTCACCCCTCCACTTT
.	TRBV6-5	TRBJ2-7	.	CASRRQGSSYEQYF	TGTGCCAGCAGACGGCAGGGGAGCTCCTACGAGCAGTACTTC
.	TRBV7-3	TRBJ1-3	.	CASSAGDFRAGNTIYF	TGTGCCAGCAGCGCGGGAGACTTTAGAGCCGGAAACACCATATATTTT
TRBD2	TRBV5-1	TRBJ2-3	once	CATSPGTSGSDTQYF	TGCGCCACCTCCCCCGGGACTAGCGGTTCAGATACGCAGTATTTT
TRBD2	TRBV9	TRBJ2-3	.	CASSTMASGSLYTDTQYF	TGTGCCAGCAGCACAATGGCTAGCGGGAGTCTGTACACAGATACGCAGTATTTT
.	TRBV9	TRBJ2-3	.	CASSSLPGSGDTQYF	TGTGCCAGCAGCTCACTCCCAGGGTCGGGAGATACGCAGTATTTT
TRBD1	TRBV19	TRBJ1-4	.	CASDTGTANEKLFF	TGTGCCAGTGATACCGGGACAGCAAATGAAAAACTGTTTTTT
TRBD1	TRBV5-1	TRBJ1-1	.	CASSLGQGAGMNTEAFF	TGCGCCAGCAGCTTGGGACAGGGGGCTGGTATGAACACTGAAGCTTTCTTT
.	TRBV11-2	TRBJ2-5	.	CASSFSWEETQYF	TGTGCCAGCAGCTTCTCCTGGGAGGAGACCCAGTACTTC
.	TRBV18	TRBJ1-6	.	CASSPAGQPNSPLHF	TGTGCCAGCTCACCAGCCGGACAGCCTAATTCACCCCTCCACTTT
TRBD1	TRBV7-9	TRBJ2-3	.	CASSLAQGIPDTQYF	TGTGCCAGCAGCTTAGCACAGGGGATCCCAGATACGCAGTATTTT
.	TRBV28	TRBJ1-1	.	CASTPYRPDRRTEAFF	TGTGCCAGCACTCCTTACAGGCCCGACAGAAGGACTGAAGCTTTCTTT
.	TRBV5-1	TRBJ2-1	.	CASSLQDRDNEQFF	TGCGCCAGCAGCTTGCAGGACAGAGACAATGAGCAGTTCTTC
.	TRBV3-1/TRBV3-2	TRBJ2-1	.	CASSPTRGGEQFF	TGTGCCAGCAGCCCAACTAGGGGAGGTGAGCAGTTCTTC
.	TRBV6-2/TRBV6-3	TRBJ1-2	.	CASSLQGYYGYTF	TGTGCCAGCAGCCTACAGGGATACTATGGCTACACCTTC
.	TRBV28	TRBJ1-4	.	CASSLSAPATNEKLFF	TGTGCCAGCAGTTTATCCGCGCCTGCAACTAATGAAAAACTGTTTTTT
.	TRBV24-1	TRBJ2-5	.	CATSANRVNGETQYF	TGTGCCACCAGTGCAAACAGGGTGAACGGAGAGACCCAGTACTTC